The clone carrying this T cell receptor beta chain has only a few counts. Its specificity is not known. Target depth was 1 in 200,000 to 1 in 1 million T cells, about 10x per clonotype. Profiled with immunoSEQ multiplex PCR; TCRdb holds only in-frame clones, not every one. The table shows 15,000 to 20,000 clones, with over 70% occurring only once. This entry belongs to a study of cytotoxic CD8 clonotypes in ibrutinib-treated CLL. Study-level information: Average yields of 255,043 productive templates and about 97,000 productive rearrangements characterized the samples. The study's findings and limits: Higher circulating CD8+ T-cell counts strongly accompanied higher baseline clonality, above age-matched healthy donors.

V lost 6 bases to trimming and J lost 6 bases, with 11 bases between them. This CDR3 is built from 13 residues. The germline V gene encodes CDR1 PRHDT and CDR2 FYEKMQ (reference sequence). The chain recombines TRBV13 with TRBJ2-2, with D uncertain. The source of this sequence is a human donor with chronic lymphocytic leukemia. Sample: PBMCs, taken before ibrutinib treatment. The CDR3 nucleotides read TGTGCCAGCAGGCGCCGGGCCGCCGGGGAGCTGTTTTTT. It is translated as CASRRRAAGELFF.